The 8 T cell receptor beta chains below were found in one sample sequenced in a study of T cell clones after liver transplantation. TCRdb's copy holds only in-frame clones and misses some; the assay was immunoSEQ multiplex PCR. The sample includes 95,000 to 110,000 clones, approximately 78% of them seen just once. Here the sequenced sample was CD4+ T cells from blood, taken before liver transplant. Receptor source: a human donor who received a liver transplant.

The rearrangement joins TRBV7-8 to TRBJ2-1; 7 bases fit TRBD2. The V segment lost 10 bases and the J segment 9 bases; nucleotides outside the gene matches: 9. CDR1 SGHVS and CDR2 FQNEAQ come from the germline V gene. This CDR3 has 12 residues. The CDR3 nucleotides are TGTGCCACTGGGGACTATCGTGGTGAGCAGTTCTTC. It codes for CATGDYRGEQFF.

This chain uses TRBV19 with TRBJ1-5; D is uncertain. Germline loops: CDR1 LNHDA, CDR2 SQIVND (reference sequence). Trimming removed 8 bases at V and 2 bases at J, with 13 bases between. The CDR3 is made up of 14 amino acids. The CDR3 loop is CASDDQVRNQPQHF. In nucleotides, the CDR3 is TGTGCCAGTGATGATCAGGTTCGCAATCAGCCCCAGCATTTT.

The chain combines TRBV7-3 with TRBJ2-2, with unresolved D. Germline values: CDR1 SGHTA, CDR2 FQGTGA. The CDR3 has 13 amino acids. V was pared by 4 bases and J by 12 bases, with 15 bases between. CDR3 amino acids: CASSSPPRSKLFF. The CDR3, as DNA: TGTGCCAGCAGCTCTCCTCCCCGTTCGAAGCTGTTTTTT.

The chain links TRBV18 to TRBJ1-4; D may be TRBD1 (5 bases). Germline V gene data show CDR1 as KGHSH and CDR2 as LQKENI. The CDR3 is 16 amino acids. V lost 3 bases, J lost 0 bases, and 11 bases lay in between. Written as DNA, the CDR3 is TGTGCCAGCTCACCCGTCGACAGAGCAACTAATGAAAAACTGTTTTTT. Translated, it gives CASSPVDRATNEKLFF.

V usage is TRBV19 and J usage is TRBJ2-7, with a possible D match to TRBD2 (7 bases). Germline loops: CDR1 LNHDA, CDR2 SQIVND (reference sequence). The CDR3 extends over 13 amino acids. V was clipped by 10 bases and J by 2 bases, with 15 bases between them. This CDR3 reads CATRGAETYEQYF. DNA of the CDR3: TGTGCCACCCGGGGGGCGGAGACCTACGAGCAGTACTTC.

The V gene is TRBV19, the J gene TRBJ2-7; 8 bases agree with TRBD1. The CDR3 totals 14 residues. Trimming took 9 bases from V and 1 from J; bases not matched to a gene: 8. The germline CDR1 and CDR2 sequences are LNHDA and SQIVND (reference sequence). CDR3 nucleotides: TGTGCCAGCCAATCGGACAGGGCATCCTACGAGCAGTACTTC. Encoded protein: CASQSDRASYEQYF. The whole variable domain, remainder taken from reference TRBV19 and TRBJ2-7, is DGGITQSPKYLFRKEGQNVTLSCEQNLNHDAMYWYRQDPGQGLRLIYYSQIVNDFQKGDIAEGYSVSREKKESFPLTVTSAQKNPTAFYLCASQSDRASYEQYFGPGTRLTVT.

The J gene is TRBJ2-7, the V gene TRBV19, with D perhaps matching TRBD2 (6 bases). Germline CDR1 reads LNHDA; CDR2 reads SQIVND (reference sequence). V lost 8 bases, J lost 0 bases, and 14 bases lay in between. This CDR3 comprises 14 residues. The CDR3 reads CASSPDGSSYEQYF. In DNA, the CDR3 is TGTGCCAGTTCCCCGGACGGGAGCTCCTACGAGCAGTACTTC. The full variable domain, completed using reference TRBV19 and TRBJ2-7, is DGGITQSPKYLFRKEGQNVTLSCEQNLNHDAMYWYRQDPGQGLRLIYYSQIVNDFQKGDIAEGYSVSREKKESFPLTVTSAQKNPTAFYLCASSPDGSSYEQYFGPGTRLTVT.

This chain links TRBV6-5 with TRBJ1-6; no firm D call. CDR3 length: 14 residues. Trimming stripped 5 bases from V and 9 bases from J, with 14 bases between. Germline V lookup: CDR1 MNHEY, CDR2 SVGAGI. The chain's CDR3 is CASSPTKAPSPLHF. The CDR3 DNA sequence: TGTGCCAGCAGTCCGACAAAGGCCCCTTCACCCCTCCACTTT.